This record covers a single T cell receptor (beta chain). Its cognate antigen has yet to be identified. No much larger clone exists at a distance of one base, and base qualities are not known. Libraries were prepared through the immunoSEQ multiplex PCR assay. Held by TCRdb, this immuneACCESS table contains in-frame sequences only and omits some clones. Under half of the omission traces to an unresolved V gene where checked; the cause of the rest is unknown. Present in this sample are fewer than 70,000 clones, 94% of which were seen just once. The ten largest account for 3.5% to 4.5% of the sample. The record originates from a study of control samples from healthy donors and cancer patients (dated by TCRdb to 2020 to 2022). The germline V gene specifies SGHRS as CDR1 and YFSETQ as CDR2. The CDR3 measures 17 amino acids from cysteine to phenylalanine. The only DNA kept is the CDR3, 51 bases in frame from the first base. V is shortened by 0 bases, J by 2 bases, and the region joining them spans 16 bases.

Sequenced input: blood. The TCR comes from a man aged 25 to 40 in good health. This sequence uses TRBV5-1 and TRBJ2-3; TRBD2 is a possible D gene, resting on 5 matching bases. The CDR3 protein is CASSLAQSSVITDTQYF. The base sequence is TGCGCCAGCAGCTTGGCCCAGAGTAGCGTTATCACAGATACGCAGTATTTT.